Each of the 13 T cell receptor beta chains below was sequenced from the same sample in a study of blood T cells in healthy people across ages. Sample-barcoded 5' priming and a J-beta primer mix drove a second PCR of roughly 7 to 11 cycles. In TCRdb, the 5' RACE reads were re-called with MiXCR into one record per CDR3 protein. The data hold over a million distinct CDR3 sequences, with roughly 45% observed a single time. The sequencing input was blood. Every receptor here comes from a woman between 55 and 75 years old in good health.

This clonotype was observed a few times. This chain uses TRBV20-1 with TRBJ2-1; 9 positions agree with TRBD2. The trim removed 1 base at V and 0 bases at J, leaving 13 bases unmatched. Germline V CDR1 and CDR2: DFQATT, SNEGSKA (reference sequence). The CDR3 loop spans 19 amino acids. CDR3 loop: CSARVSGRALTSSYNEQFF. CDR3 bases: TGCAGTGCTAGAGTTAGCGGGAGAGCTCTTACATCCTCCTACAATGAGCAGTTCTTC.

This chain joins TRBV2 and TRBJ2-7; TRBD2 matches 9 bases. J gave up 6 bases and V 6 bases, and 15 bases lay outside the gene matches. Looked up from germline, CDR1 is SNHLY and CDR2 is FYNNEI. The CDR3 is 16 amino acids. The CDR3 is CASSSISGGLTGEQYF. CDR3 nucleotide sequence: TGTGCCAGCAGCTCTATTAGCGGGGGACTAACGGGCGAGCAGTACTTC. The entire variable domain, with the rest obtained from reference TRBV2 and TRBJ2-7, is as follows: EPEVTQTPSHQVTQMGQEVILRCVPISNHLYFYWYRQILGQKVEFLVSFYNNEISEKSEIFDDQFSVERPDGSNFTLKIRSTKLEDSAMYFCASSSISGGLTGEQYFGPGTRLTVT.

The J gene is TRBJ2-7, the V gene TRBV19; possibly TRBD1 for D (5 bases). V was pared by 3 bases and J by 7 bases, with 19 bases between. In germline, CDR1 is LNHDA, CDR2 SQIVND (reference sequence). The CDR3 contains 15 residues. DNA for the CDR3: TGTGCCAGTAGTATGTCCCAGGGTCTTTACAATGAGCAGTACTTC. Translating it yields CASSMSQGLYNEQYF.

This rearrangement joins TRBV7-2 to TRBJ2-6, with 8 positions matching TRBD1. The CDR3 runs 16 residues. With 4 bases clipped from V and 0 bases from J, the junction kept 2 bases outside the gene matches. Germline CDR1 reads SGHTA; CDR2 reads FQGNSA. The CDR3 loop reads CASSSDRASGANVLTF. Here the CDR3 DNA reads TGTGCCAGCAGCTCGGACAGGGCCTCTGGGGCCAACGTCCTGACTTTC.

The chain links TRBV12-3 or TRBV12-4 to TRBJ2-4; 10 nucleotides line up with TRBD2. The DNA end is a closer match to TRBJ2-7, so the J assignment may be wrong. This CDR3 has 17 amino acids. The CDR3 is CASSLFSGRPDSYEQYF. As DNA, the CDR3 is TGTGCCAGCAGTTTATTTAGCGGGAGGCCCGACTCCTACGAGCAGTACTTC.

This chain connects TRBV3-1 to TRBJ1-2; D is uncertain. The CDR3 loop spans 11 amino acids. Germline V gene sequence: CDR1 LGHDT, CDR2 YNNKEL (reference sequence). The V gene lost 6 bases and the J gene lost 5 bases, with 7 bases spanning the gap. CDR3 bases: TGTGCCAGCAGTCAATTTTATGGCTACACCTTC. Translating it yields CASSQFYGYTF. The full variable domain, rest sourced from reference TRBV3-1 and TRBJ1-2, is DTAVSQTPKYLVTQMGNDKSIKCEQNLGHDTMYWYKQDSKKFLKIMFSYNNKELIINETVPNRFSPKSPDKAHLNLHINSLELGDSAVYFCASSQFYGYTFGSGTRLTVV.

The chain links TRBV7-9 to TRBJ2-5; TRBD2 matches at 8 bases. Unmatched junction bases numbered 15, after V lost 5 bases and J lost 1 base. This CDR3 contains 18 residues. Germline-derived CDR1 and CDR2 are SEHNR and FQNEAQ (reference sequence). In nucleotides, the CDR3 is TGTGCCAGCAGCGAATCGAGCGGGAGCGGAGCACTCCAAGAGACCCAGTACTTC. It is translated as CASSESSGSGALQETQYF.

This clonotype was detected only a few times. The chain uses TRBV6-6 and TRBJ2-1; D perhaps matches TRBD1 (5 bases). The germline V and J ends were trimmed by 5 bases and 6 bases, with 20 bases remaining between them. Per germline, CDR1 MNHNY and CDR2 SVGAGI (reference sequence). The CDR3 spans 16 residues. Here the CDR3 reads CASSDRIGVRGNEQFF. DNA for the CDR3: TGTGCCAGCAGTGACCGAATTGGGGTTAGGGGCAATGAGCAGTTCTTC.

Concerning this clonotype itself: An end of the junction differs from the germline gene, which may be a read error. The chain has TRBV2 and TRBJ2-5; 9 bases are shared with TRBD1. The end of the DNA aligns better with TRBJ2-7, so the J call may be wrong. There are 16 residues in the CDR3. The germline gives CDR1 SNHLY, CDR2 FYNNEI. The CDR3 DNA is TGTGTCAGCAGACTTTTACAGGGGGCGCTTATCAACGAGCAGTACTTC. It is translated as CVSRLLQGALINEQYF.

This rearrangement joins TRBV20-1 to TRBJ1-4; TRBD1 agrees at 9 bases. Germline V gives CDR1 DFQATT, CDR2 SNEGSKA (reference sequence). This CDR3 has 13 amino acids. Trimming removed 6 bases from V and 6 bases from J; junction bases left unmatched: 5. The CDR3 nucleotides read TGCAGTGCCTACCGGGACAGGGATGAAAAACTGTTTTTT. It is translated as CSAYRDRDEKLFF.

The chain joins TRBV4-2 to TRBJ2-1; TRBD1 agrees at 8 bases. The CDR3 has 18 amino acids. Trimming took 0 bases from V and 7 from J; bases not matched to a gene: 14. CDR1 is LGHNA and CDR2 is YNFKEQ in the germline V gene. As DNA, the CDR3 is TGTGCCAGCAGCCAAGAAGAGAGACCGGGACAGGACGTAAATGAGCAGTTCTTC. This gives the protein CASSQEERPGQDVNEQFF.

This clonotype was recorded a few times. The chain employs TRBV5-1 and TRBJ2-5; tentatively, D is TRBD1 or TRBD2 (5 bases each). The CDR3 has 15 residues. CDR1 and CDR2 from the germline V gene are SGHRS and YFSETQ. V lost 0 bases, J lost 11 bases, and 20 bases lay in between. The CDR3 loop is CASSLEDQGSGEQYF. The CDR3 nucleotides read TGCGCCAGCAGCTTGGAGGATCAGGGCTCTGGGGAGCAGTACTTC.

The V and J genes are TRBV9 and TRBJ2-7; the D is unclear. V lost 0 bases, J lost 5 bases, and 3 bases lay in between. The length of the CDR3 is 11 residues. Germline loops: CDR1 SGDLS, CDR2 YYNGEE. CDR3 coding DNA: TGTGCCAGCAGCGTAGATCACGAGCAGTACTTC. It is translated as CASSVDHEQYF.